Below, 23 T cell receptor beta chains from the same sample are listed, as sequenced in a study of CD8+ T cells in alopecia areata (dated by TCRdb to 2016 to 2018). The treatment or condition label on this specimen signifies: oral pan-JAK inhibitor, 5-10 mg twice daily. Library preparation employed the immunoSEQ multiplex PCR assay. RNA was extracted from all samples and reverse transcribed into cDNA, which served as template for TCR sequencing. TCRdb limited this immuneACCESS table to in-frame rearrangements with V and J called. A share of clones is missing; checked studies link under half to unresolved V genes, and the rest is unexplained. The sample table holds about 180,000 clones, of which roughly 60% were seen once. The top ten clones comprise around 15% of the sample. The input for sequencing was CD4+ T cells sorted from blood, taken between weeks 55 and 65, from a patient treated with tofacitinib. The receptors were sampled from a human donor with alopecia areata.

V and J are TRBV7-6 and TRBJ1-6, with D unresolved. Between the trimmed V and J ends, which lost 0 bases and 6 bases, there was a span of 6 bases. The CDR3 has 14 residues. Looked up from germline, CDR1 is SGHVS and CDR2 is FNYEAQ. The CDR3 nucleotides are TGTGCCAGCAGCTTAGCGTCAACTAATTCACCCCTCCACTTT. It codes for CASSLASTNSPLHF.

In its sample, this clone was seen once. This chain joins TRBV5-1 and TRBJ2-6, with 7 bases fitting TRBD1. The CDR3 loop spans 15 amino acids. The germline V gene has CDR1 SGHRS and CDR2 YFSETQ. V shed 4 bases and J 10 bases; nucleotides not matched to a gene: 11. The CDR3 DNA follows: TGCGCCAGCAGCCCCCTCCCGGGACAGAGAAACGTCCTGACTTTC. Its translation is CASSPLPGQRNVLTF.

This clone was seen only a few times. In DNA, the CDR3 is TGCGCCAGCAGCCAAGATAGTAGCGGGGACTATGGCTACACCTTC. This sequence encodes CASSQDSSGDYGYTF. This sequence joins TRBV4-1 and TRBJ1-2, with unresolved D. The length of the CDR3 is 15 residues. The germline gives CDR1 MGHRA, CDR2 YSYEKL. V lost 0 bases and J 3 bases, leaving 11 bases between the germline ends.

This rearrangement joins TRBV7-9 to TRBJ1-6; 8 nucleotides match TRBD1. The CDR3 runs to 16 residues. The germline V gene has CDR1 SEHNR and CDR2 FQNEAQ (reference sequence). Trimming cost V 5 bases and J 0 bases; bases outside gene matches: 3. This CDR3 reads CASSRQGSSYNSPLHF. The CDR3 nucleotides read TGTGCCAGCAGCCGACAGGGGAGCTCCTATAATTCACCCCTCCACTTT. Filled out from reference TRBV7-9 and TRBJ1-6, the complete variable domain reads DTGVSQNPRHKITKRGQNVTFRCDPISEHNRLYWYRQTLGQGPEFLTYFQNEAQLEKSRLLSDRFSAERPKGSFSTLEIQRTEQGDSAMYLCASSRQGSSYNSPLHFGNGTRLTVT.

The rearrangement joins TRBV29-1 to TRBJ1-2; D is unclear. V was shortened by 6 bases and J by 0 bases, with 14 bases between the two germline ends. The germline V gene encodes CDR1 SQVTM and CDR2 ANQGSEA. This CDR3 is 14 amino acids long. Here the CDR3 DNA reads TGCAGCGTAGAAAGACGGCAAGCTAACTATGGCTACACCTTC. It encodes CSVERRQANYGYTF.

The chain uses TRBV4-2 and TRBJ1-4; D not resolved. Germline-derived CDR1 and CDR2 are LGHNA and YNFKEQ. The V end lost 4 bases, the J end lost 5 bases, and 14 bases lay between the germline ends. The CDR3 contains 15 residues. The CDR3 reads CASSPQKRVNEKLFF. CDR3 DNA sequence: TGTGCCAGCAGCCCCCAAAAGAGGGTCAATGAAAAACTGTTTTTT.

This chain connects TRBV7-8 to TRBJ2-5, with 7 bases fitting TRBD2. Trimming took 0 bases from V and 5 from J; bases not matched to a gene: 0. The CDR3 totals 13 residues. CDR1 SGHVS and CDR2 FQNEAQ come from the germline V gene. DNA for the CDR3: TGTGCCAGCAGCTTAGCCGGGGGGGAGACCCAGTACTTC. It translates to CASSLAGGETQYF.

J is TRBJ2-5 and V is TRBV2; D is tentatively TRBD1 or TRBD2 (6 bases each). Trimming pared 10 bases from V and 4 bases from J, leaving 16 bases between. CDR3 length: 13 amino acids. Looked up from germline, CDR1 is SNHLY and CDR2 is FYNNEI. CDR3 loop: CATIWRGRETQYF. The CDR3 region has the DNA TGTGCCACCATCTGGAGGGGGAGAGAGACCCAGTACTTC.

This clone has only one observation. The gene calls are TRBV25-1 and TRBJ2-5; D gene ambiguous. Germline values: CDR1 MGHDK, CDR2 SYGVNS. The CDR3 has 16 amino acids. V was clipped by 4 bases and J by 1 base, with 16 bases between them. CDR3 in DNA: TGTGCCAGCAGTGTCAGAGAGAGAAACCTCCAAGAGACCCAGTACTTC. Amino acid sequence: CASSVRERNLQETQYF. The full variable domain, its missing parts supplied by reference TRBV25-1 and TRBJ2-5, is EADIYQTPRYLVIGTGKKITLECSQTMGHDKMYWYQQDPGMELHLIHYSYGVNSTEKGDLSSESTVSRIRTEHFPLTLESARPSHTSQYLCASSVRERNLQETQYFGPGTRLLVL.

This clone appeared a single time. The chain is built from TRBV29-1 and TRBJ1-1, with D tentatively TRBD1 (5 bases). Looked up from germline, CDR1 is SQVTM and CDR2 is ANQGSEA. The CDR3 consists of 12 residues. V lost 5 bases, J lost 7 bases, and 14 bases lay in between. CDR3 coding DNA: TGCAGCGTTTATGTGCAAGGGGTTGAAGCTTTCTTT. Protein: CSVYVQGVEAFF.

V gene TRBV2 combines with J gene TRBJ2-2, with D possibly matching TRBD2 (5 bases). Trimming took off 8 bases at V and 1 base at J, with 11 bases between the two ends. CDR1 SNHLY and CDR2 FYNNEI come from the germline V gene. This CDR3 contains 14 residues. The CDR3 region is CASGPGRNTGELFF. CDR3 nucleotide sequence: TGTGCCAGCGGGCCGGGGAGGAACACCGGGGAGCTGTTTTTT.

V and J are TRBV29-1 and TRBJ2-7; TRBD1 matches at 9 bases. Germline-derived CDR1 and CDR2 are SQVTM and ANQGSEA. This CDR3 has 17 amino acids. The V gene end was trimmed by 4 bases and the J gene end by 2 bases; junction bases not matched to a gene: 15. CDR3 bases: TGCAGCGTTGGGTTCCGGGACAGGGCGACGACGACCTACGAGCAGTACTTC. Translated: CSVGFRDRATTTYEQYF.

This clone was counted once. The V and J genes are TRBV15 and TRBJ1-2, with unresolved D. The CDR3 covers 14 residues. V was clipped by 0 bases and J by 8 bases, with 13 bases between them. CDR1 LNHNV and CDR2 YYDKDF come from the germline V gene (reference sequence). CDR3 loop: CATSRDQEAWGYTF. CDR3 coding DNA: TGTGCCACCAGCAGAGATCAGGAGGCCTGGGGCTACACCTTC.

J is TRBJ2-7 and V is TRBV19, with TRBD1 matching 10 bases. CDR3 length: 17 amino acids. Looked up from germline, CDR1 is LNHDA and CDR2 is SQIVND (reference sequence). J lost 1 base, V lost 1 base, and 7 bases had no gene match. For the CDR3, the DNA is TGTGCCAGTAGTATAGTCCTCTCGGGACAGGGGTCCTACGAGCAGTACTTC. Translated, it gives CASSIVLSGQGSYEQYF.

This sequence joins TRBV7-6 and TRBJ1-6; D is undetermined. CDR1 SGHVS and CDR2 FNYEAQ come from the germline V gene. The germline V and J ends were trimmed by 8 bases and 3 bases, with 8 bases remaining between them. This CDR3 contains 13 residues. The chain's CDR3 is CASGRDYNSPLHF. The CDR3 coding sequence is TGTGCCAGCGGACGGGACTATAATTCACCCCTCCACTTT.

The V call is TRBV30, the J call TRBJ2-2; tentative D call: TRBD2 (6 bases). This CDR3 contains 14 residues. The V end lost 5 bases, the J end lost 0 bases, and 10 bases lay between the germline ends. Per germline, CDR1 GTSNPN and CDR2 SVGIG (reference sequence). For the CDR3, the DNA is TGTGCCTGGTCGCGGGGCGCGAACACCGGGGAGCTGTTTTTT. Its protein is CAWSRGANTGELFF. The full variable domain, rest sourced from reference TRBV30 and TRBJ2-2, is SQTIHQWPATLVQPVGSPLSLECTVEGTSNPNLYWYRQAAGRGLQLLFYSVGIGQISSEVPQNLSASRPQDRQFILSSKKLLLSDSGFYLCAWSRGANTGELFFGEGSRLTVL.

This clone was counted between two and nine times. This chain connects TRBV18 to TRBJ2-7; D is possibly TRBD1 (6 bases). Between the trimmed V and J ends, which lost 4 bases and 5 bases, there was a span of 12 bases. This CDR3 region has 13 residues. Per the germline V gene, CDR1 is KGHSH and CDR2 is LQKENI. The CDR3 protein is CASSQVQGNEQYF. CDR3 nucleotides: TGTGCCAGCTCACAAGTACAGGGCAACGAGCAGTACTTC.

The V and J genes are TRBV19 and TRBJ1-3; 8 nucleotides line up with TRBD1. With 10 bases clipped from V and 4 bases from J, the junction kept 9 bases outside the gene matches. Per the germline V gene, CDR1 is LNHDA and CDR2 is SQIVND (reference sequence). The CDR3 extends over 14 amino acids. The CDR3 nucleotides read TGTGCCACCTCAGGGGGCACTGGCGGAAACACCATATATTTT. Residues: CATSGGTGGNTIYF.

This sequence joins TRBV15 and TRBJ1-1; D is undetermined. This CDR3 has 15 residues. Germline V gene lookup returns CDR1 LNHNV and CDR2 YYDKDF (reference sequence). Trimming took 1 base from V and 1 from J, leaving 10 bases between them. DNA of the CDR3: TGTGCCACCAGCAGAGTGCCCCGCCAGAACACTGAAGCTTTCTTT. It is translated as CATSRVPRQNTEAFF.

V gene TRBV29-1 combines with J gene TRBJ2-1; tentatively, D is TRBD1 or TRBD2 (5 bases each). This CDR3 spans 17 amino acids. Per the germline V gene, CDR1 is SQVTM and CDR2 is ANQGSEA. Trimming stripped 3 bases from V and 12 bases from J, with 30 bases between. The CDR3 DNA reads TGCAGCGTTGACGGCAGACAGCTTACAATGAGCTTGGGGGTGCAGTTCTTC. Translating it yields CSVDGRQLTMSLGVQFF.

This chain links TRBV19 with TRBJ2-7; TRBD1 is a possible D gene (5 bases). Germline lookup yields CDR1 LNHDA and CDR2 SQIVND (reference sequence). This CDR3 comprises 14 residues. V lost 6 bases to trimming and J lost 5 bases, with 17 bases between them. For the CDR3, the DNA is TGTGCCAGTAGCCCGAGGACACCTTTTCACGAGCAGTACTTC. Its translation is CASSPRTPFHEQYF. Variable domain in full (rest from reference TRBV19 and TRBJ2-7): DGGITQSPKYLFRKEGQNVTLSCEQNLNHDAMYWYRQDPGQGLRLIYYSQIVNDFQKGDIAEGYSVSREKKESFPLTVTSAQKNPTAFYLCASSPRTPFHEQYFGPGTRLTVT.

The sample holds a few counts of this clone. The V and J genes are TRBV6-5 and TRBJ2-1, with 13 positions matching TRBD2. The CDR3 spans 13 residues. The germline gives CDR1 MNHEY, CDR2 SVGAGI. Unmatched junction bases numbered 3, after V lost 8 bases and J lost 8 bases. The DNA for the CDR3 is TGTGCCAGCGGGACTAGCGGGGTCTATGAGCAGTTCTTC. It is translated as CASGTSGVYEQFF.

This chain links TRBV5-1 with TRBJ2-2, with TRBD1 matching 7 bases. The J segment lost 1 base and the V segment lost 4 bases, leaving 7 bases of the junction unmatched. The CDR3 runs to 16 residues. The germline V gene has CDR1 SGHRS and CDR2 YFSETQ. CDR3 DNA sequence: TGCGCCAGCAGCGTGACAGGGAGAAAGAACACCGGGGAGCTGTTTTTT. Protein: CASSVTGRKNTGELFF.